The entry below gives a single T cell receptor (beta chain) sequence along with its context. Its antigen is still unknown. This sample was taken from a study of cytomegalovirus exposure and HLA in healthy donors. General study findings and limits: When presence/absence was analysed, sequencing depth was taken to be roughly uniform across donors.

The PCR used 60 Vbeta and 13 Jbeta primers. Study processing details: Approximately 80 million unique TCR beta chains, approximately 11 million of them shared, were counted by a later analysis. Profiled with immunoSEQ multiplex PCR; TCRdb holds only in-frame clones, not every one. V and J calls plus clone size are reproduced from that table; the DNA served to infer D and trimming. Seen here are hundreds of thousands of clones, over 65% observed once, and the top ten hold 0.55% to 0.75%. Germline V gene sequence: CDR1 SNHLY, CDR2 FYNNEI. The CDR3 length is 16 residues. The V segment lost 8 bases and the J segment 6 bases; nucleotides outside the gene matches: 12.

V and J are TRBV2 and TRBJ2-1; 11 bases align to TRBD2. This receptor was obtained from a man aged 18 to 29 in good health and CMV-seronegative. The sequenced material came from PBMCs. CDR3 sequence reads: CASARSGRAVGNEQFF. CDR3 DNA: TGTGCCAGCGCGCGTAGCGGGAGGGCTGTAGGCAATGAGCAGTTCTTC. The full variable domain, in which reference TRBV2 and TRBJ2-1 provide the parts outside the CDR3, is EPEVTQTPSHQVTQMGQEVILRCVPISNHLYFYWYRQILGQKVEFLVSFYNNEISEKSEIFDDQFSVERPDGSNFTLKIRSTKLEDSAMYFCASARSGRAVGNEQFFGPGTRLTVL.